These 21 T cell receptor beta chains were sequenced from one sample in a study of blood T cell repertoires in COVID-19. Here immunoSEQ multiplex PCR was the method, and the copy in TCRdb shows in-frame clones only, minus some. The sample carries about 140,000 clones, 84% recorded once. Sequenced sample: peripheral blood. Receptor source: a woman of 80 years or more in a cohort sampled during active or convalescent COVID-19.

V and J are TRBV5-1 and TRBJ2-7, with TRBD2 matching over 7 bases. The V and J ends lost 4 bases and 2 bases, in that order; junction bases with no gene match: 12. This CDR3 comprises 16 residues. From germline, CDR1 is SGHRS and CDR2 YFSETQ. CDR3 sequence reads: CASSPTLGGVPYEQYF. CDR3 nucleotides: TGCGCCAGCAGCCCCACCTTGGGGGGGGTTCCCTACGAGCAGTACTTC.

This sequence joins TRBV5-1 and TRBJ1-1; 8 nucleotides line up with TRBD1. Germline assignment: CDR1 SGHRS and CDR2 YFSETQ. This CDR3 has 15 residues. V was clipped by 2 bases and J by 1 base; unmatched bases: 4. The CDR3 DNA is TGCGCCAGCAGCTTAACGACAGGGGCGAACACTGAAGCTTTCTTT. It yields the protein CASSLTTGANTEAFF.

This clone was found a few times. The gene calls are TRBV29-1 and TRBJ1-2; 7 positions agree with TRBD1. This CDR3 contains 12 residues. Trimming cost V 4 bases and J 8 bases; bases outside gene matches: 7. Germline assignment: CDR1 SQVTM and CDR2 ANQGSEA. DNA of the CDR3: TGCAGCGTTGGATCAAGGGGGCACGGCTACACCTTC. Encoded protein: CSVGSRGHGYTF.

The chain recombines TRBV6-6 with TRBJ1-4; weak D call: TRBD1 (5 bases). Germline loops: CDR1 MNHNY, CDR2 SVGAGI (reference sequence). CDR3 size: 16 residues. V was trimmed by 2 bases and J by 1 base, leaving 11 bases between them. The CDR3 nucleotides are TGTGCCAGCAGTTACACGGGGGTAGGAACTAATGAAAAACTGTTTTTT. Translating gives CASSYTGVGTNEKLFF.

The CDR3 bases are TGTGCCAGTATCCCAGCCGGGGGTAGCAATCAGCCCCAGCATTTT. Translating gives CASIPAGGSNQPQHF. The chain couples TRBV19 to TRBJ1-5; TRBD1 might be the D (5 bases). V was pared by 7 bases and J by 0 bases, with 13 bases between. Germline V gives CDR1 LNHDA, CDR2 SQIVND (reference sequence). This CDR3 region has 15 residues. Based on the CDR3 plus reference TRBV19 and TRBJ1-5, the full variable domain is DGGITQSPKYLFRKEGQNVTLSCEQNLNHDAMYWYRQDPGQGLRLIYYSQIVNDFQKGDIAEGYSVSREKKESFPLTVTSAQKNPTAFYLCASIPAGGSNQPQHFGDGTRLSIL.

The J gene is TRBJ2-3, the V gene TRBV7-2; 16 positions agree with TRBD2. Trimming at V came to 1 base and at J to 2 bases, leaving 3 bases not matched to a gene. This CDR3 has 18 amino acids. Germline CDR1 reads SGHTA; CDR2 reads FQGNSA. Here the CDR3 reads CASSLVGTSGGATDTQYF. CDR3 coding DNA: TGTGCCAGCAGCTTAGTGGGGACTAGCGGGGGGGCCACAGATACGCAGTATTTT.

CDR3 bases: TGTGCCAGCACCGTACAGGGGGCCAATGGCTACACCTTC. Amino acids: CASTVQGANGYTF. The rearrangement joins TRBV7-9 to TRBJ1-2; 9 nucleotides match TRBD1. V trimming: 7 bases; J trimming: 6 bases; junction bases outside the gene matches: 6. The CDR3 extends over 13 amino acids. Germline values: CDR1 SEHNR, CDR2 FQNEAQ (reference sequence).

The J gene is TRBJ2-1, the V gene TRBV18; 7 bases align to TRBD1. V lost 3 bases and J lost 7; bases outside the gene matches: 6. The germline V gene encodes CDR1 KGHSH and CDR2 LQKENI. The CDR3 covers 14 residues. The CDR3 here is CASSPWDSQNEQFF. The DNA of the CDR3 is TGTGCCAGCTCACCTTGGGACAGTCAGAATGAGCAGTTCTTC.

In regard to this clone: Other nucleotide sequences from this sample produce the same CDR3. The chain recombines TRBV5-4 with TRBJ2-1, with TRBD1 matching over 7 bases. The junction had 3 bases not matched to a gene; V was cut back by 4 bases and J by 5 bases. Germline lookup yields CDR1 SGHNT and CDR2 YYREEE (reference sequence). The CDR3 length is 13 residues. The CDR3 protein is CASSRGQNNEQFF. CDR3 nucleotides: TGTGCCAGCAGCCGGGGACAGAACAATGAGCAGTTCTTC.

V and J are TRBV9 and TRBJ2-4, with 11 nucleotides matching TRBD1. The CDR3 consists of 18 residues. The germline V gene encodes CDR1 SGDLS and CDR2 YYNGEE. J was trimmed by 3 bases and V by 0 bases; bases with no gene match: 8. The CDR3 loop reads CASSVGLGTGGFKNIQYF. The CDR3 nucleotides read TGTGCCAGCAGCGTAGGTCTGGGGACAGGGGGTTTCAAAAACATTCAGTACTTC.

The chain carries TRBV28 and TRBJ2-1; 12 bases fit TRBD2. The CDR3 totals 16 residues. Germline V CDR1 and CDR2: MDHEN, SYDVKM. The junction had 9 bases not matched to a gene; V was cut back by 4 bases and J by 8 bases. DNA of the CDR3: TGTGCCAGCAGTTCTCCTAGCGGGGGGGCACTGGATGAGCAGTTCTTC. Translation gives CASSSPSGGALDEQFF.

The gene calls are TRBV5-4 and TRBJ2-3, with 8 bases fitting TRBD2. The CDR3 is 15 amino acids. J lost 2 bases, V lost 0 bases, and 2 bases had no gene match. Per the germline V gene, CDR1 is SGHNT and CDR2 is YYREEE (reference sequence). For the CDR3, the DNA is TGTGCCAGCAGCTTGGCGGGGGGGACCACAGATACGCAGTATTTT. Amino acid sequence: CASSLAGGTTDTQYF.

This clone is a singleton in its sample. The CDR3 bases are TGTGCCAGTAGTACCACGGGACAGGGAAGGACTGAAGCTTTCTTT. Translated: CASSTTGQGRTEAFF. The gene calls are TRBV19 and TRBJ1-1; 9 bases map to TRBD1. V trimming: 4 bases; J trimming: 5 bases; junction bases outside the gene matches: 8. There are 15 residues in the CDR3. Germline V gives CDR1 LNHDA, CDR2 SQIVND (reference sequence).

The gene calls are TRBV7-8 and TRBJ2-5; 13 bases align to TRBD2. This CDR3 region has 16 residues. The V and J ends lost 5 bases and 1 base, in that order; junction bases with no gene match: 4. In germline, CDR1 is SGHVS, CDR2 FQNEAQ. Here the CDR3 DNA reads TGTGCCAGCAGCCCCCGGACTAGCGGGGGCCAAGAGACCCAGTACTTC. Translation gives CASSPRTSGGQETQYF.

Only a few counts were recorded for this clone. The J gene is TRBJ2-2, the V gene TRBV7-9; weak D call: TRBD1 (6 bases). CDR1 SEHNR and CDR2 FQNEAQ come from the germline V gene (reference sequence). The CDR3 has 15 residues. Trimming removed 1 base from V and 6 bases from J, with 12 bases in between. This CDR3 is CASSLGQQGPGELFF. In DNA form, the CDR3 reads TGTGCCAGCAGCTTAGGCCAACAGGGTCCCGGGGAGCTGTTTTTT.

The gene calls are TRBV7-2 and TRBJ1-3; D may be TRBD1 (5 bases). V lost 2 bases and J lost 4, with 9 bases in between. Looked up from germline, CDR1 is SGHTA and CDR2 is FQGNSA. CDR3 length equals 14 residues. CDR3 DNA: TGTGCCAGCAGCTTACAGGGTGTCGGAAACACCATATATTTT. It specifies CASSLQGVGNTIYF.

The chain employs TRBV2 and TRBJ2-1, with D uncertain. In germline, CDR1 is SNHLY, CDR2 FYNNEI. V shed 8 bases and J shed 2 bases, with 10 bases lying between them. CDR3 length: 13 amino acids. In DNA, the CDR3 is TGTGCCAGCCGATTCAGGACCTACAATGAGCAGTTCTTC. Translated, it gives CASRFRTYNEQFF.

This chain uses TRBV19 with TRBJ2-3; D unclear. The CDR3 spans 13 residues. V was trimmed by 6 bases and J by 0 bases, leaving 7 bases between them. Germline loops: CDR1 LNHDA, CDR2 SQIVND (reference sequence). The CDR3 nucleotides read TGTGCCAGTAGGCCAGGAAGCACAGATACGCAGTATTTT. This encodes CASRPGSTDTQYF.

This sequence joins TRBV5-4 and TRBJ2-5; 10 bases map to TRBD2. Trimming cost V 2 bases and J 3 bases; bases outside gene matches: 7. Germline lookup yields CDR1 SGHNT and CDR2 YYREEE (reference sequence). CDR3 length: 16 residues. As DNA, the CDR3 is TGTGCCAGCAGCTTTCCCCAGCGGGGGGGCGAAGAGACCCAGTACTTC. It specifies CASSFPQRGGEETQYF.

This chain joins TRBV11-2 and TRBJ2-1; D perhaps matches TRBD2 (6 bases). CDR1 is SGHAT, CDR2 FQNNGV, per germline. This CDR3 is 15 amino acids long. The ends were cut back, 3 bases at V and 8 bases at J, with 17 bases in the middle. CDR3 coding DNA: TGTGCCAGCAGCTTGGTGCCGGGGGTTAACGATGAGCAGTTCTTC. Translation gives CASSLVPGVNDEQFF.

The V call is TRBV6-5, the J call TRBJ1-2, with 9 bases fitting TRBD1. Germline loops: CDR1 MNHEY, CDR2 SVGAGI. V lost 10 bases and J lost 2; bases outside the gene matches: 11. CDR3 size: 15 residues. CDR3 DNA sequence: TGTGCCACTTCCTTCGGGACAGGGAGAAACTATGGCTACACCTTC. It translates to CATSFGTGRNYGYTF.